This T cell receptor beta chain was documented in a study of T-cell reconstitution after alpha-beta-depleted transplantation in children. This CDR3 comprises 13 residues. Per germline, CDR1 SQVTM and CDR2 ANQGSEA. Trimming took 1 base from V and 2 from J, leaving 8 bases between them. TCRbeta library preparation incorporated unique molecular identifiers. From the PCR reads, TCRdb called clonotypes with MiXCR, one entry per CDR3 protein. The data show about 610,000 distinct CDR3 sequences, roughly a tenth seen once. The sequenced sample was PBMCs from the stem cell graft donor, obtained from the stem cell graft. The V gene is TRBV29-1, the J gene TRBJ2-5; D ambiguous. The sequence was obtained from a human donor who donated a stem cell graft to a child with acute myeloid leukemia. CDR3 DNA sequence: TGCAGCGTTGAAGGCGGAGCACAAGAGACCCAGTACTTC. This encodes CSVEGGAQETQYF.